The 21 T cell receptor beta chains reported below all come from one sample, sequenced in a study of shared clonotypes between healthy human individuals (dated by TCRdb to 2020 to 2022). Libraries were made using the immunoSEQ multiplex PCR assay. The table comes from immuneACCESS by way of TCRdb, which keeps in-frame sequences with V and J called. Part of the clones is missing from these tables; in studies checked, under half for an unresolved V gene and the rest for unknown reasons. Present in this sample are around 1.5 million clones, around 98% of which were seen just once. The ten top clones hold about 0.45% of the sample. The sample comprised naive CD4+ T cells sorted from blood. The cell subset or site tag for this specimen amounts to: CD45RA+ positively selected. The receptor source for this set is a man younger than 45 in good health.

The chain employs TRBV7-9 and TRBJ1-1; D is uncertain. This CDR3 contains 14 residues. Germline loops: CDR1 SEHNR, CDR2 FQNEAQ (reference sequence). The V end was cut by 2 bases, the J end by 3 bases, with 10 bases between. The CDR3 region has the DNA TGTGCCAGCAGCTTAACATCTCCGGACACTGAAGCTTTCTTT. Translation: CASSLTSPDTEAFF.

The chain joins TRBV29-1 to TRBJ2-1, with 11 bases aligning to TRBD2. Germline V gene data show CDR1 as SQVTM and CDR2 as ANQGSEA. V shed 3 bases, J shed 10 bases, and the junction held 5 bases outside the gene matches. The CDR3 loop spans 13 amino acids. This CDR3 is CSVEPLAGVEQFF. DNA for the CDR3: TGCAGCGTTGAGCCACTAGCGGGAGTCGAGCAGTTCTTC.

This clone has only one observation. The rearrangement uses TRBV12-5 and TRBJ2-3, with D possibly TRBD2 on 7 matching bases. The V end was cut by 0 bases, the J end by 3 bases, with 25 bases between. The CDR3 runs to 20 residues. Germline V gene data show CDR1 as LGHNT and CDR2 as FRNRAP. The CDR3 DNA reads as TGTGCTAGTGGTTTGGTACTGAGGGGGTTGGCGGGAGACAGGACAGATACGCAGTATTTT. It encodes CASGLVLRGLAGDRTDTQYF.

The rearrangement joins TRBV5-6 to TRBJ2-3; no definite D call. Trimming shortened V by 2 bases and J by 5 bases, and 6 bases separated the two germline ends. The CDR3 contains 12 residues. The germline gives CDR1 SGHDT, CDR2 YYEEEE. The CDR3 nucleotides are TGTGCCAGCAGCTTTACCGTAGATACGCAGTATTTT. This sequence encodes CASSFTVDTQYF.

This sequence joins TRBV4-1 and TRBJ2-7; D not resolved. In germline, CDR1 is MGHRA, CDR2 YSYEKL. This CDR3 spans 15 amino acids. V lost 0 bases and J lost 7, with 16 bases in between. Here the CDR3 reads CASSQDPWATGEQYF. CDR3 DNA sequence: TGCGCCAGCAGCCAAGACCCTTGGGCCACGGGTGAGCAGTACTTC.

The CDR3 region has the DNA TGTGCCAGCTCACCCTATTTCGGAATCTCTGGAAACACCATATATTTT. Translation gives CASSPYFGISGNTIYF. The V and J genes are TRBV18 and TRBJ1-3; D gene uncertain. The CDR3 totals 16 residues. The ends were cut back, 3 bases at V and 0 bases at J, with 12 bases in the middle. Germline-derived CDR1 and CDR2 are KGHSH and LQKENI. Together with reference TRBV18 and TRBJ1-3, the CDR3 gives the full variable domain: NAGVMQNPRHLVRRRGQEARLRCSPMKGHSHVYWYRQLPEEGLKFMVYLQKENIIDESGMPKERFSAEFPKEGPSILRIQQVVRGDSAAYFCASSPYFGISGNTIYFGEGSWLTVV.

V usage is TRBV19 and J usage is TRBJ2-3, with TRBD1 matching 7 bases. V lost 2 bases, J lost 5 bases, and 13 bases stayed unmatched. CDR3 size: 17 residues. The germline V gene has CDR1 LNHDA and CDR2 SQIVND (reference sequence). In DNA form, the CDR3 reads TGTGCCAGTAGTATACCCCTGCGGCAGGGGGTTTTAGATACGCAGTATTTT. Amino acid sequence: CASSIPLRQGVLDTQYF.

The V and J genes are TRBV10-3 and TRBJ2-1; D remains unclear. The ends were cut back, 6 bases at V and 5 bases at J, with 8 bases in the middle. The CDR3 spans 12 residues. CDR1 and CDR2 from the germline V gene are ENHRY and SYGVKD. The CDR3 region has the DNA TGTGCCATCAGCCGACTGGACAATGAGCAGTTCTTC. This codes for CAISRLDNEQFF.

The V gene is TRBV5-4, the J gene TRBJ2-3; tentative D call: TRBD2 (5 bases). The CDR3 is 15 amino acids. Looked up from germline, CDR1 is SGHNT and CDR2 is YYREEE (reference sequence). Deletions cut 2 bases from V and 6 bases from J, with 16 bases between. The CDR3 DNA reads TGTGCCAGCAGCTTTGGCGGGCTAGCCGATGATACGCAGTATTTT. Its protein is CASSFGGLADDTQYF.

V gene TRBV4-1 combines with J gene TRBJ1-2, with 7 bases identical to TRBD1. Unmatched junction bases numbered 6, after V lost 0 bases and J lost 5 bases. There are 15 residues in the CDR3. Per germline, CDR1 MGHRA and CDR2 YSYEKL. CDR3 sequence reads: CASSQELGQMYGYTF. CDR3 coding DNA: TGCGCCAGCAGCCAAGAGCTGGGACAGATGTATGGCTACACCTTC.

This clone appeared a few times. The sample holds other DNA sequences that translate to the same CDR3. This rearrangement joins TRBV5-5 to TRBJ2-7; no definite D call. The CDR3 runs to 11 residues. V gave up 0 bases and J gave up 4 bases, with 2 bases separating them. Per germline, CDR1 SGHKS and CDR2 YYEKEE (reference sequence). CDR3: CASSLGYEQYF. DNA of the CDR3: TGTGCCAGCAGCTTGGGATACGAGCAGTACTTC.

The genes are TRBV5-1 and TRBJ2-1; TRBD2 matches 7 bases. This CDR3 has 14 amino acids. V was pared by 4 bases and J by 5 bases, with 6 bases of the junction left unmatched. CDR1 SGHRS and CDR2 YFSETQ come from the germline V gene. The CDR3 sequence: CASSRGGLNNEQFF. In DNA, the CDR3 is TGCGCCAGCAGCCGGGGAGGGTTAAACAATGAGCAGTTCTTC.

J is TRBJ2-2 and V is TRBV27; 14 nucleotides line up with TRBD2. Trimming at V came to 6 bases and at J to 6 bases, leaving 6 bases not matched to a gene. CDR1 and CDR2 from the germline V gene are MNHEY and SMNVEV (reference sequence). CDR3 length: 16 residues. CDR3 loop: CASRIRTSGRSGELFF. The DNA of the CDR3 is TGTGCCAGCAGAATAAGGACTAGCGGGAGGTCCGGGGAGCTGTTTTTT.

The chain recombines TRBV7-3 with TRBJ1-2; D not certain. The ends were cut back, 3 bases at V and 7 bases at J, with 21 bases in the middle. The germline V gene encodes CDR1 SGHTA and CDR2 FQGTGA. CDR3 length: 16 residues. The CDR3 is CASSFTANQELSGYTF. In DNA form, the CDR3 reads TGTGCCAGCAGCTTCACAGCGAACCAGGAGCTTTCTGGCTACACCTTC.

The CDR3 here is CASSQNGLTGELFF. CDR3 DNA: TGTGCCAGCAGCCAAAATGGTCTCACCGGGGAGCTGTTTTTT. V usage is TRBV7-6 and J usage is TRBJ2-2; the D is unclear. The CDR3 is 14 amino acids. V gave up 5 bases and J gave up 4 bases, with 11 bases separating them. In germline, CDR1 is SGHVS, CDR2 FNYEAQ.

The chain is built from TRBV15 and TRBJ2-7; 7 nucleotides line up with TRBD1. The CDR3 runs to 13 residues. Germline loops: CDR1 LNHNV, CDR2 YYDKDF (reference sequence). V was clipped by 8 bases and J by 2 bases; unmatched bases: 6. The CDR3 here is CATAPGGPYEQYF. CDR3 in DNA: TGTGCCACCGCTCCAGGGGGACCCTACGAGCAGTACTTC.

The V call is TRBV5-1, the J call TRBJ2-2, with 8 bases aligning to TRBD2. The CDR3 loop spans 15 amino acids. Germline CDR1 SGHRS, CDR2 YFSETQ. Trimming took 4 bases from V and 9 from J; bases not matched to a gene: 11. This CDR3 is CASSGGSGSTWELFF. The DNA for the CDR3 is TGCGCCAGCAGCGGGGGCAGCGGGAGTACCTGGGAGCTGTTTTTT.

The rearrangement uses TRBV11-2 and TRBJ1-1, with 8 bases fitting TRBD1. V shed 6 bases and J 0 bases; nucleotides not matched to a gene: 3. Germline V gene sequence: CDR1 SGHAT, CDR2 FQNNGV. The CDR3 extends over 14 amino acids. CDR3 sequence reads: CASRPGGMNTEAFF. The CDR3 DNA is TGTGCCAGCAGACCAGGGGGCATGAACACTGAAGCTTTCTTT.

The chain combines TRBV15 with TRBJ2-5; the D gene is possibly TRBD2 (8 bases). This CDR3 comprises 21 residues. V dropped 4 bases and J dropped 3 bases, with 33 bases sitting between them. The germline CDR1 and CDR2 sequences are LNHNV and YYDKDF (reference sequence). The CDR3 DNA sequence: TGTGCCACCAGCATCGAAGGGGGCCACAGGGGACTAGGACAGGCAGAAGAGACCCAGTACTTC. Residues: CATSIEGGHRGLGQAEETQYF.

DNA for the CDR3: TGTGCCACCCCAGCGGCTCCCCATCAGCCCCAGCATTTT. This translates into CATPAAPHQPQHF. This chain connects TRBV9 to TRBJ1-5; no clear D gene. V lost 9 bases to trimming and J lost 5 bases, with 15 bases between them. The CDR3 has 13 amino acids. From germline, CDR1 is SGDLS and CDR2 YYNGEE.

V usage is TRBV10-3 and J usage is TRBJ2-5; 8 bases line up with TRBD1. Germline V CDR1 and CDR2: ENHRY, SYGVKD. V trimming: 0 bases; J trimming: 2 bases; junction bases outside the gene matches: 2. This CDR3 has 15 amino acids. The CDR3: CAISESDRGQETQYF. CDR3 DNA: TGTGCCATCAGTGAGTCAGACAGGGGTCAAGAGACCCAGTACTTC.